One and the same sample provided the 15 T cell receptor beta chains below, sequenced in a study of T cell responses to AZD1222 COVID-19 vaccine. Profiling relied on immunoSEQ multiplex PCR, and the TCRdb table lists in-frame clones only, not all of them. The sample has around 140,000 clones, about nine tenths seen once. The sequencing used peripheral blood, collected on day 0 of AZD1222 vaccination. These receptors originate from an adult in good health.

CDR3 region: CASSFRSGTETQYF. The CDR3 bases are TGTGCCAGCAGCTTCAGATCTGGGACGGAGACCCAGTACTTC. V is TRBV5-6 and J is TRBJ2-5, with D possibly being TRBD1 or TRBD2 (5 bases each). V was shortened by 2 bases and J by 5 bases, with 13 bases between the two germline ends. The CDR3 sequence is 14 residues long. Germline-derived CDR1 and CDR2 are SGHDT and YYEEEE.

The genes are TRBV5-1 and TRBJ2-1; D remains unclear. Germline assignment: CDR1 SGHRS and CDR2 YFSETQ. The ends were cut back, 0 bases at V and 4 bases at J, with 8 bases in the middle. CDR3 length: 14 amino acids. The CDR3 DNA is TGCGCCAGCAGCTTGGCCGGAAGATACAATGAGCAGTTCTTC. Encoded protein: CASSLAGRYNEQFF.

The V and J genes are TRBV7-8 and TRBJ1-5; 9 positions match TRBD1. V lost 5 bases to trimming and J lost 3 bases; unmatched junction nucleotides: 5. Germline loops: CDR1 SGHVS, CDR2 FQNEAQ. This CDR3 region has 15 residues. CDR3 bases: TGTGCCAGCAGCATGGGACAGGGAAACAATCAGCCCCAGCATTTT. Protein product: CASSMGQGNNQPQHF.

This chain uses TRBV11-2 with TRBJ2-7; 11 nucleotides match TRBD2. CDR1 and CDR2 (germline): SGHAT, FQNNGV. This CDR3 comprises 14 residues. J lost 1 base, V lost 7 bases, and 3 bases had no gene match. This CDR3 is CASKGLAESYEQYF. The CDR3 region has the DNA TGTGCCAGCAAGGGACTAGCGGAATCCTACGAGCAGTACTTC. The full variable domain, in which reference TRBV11-2 and TRBJ2-7 provide the parts outside the CDR3, is EAGVAQSPRYKIIEKRQSVAFWCNPISGHATLYWYQQILGQGPKLLIQFQNNGVVDDSQLPKDRFSAERLKGVDSTLKIQPAKLEDSAVYLCASKGLAESYEQYFGPGTRLTVT.

In its sample, this clone was seen once. V and J are TRBV7-9 and TRBJ2-5; no reliable D call. The CDR3 extends over 16 amino acids. Germline V gene lookup returns CDR1 SEHNR and CDR2 FQNEAQ (reference sequence). V lost 4 bases to trimming and J lost 1 base, with 16 bases between them. CDR3 coding DNA: TGTGCCAGCAGCTCTCCCGGCCCACGGATCCAAGAGACCCAGTACTTC. This sequence encodes CASSSPGPRIQETQYF.

The gene calls are TRBV5-1 and TRBJ2-2; TRBD1 agrees at 8 bases. Per germline, CDR1 SGHRS and CDR2 YFSETQ. The CDR3 sequence is 15 residues long. With V trimmed by 1 base and J by 4 bases, 3 bases remained unmatched. CDR3 coding DNA: TGCGCCAGCAGCTTGTACGGGACAGGCACCGGGGAGCTGTTTTTT. Translating gives CASSLYGTGTGELFF.

V and J are TRBV5-6 and TRBJ1-2; the D is unclear. The CDR3 sequence is 15 residues long. Germline-derived CDR1 and CDR2 are SGHDT and YYEEEE. Trimming shortened V by 2 bases and J by 7 bases, and 18 bases separated the two germline ends. In nucleotides, the CDR3 is TGTGCCAGCAGCTTATATTCGGTCCTCCCTCCTGGCTACACCTTC. This gives the protein CASSLYSVLPPGYTF.

In this sample, this clone turned up once. This chain connects TRBV28 to TRBJ1-6; TRBD1 aligns across 7 bases. Germline CDR1 and CDR2: MDHEN and SYDVKM. The junction had 7 bases not matched to a gene; V was cut back by 10 bases and J by 7 bases. This CDR3 contains 13 residues. The CDR3 DNA reads TGTGCCACCCAGGGGGGGGTCAATTCACCCCTCCACTTT. This translates into CATQGGVNSPLHF.

The V call is TRBV7-3, the J call TRBJ2-3, with TRBD2 matching 8 bases. From germline, CDR1 is SGHTA and CDR2 FQGTGA. J lost 4 bases, V lost 2 bases, and 11 bases had no gene match. The CDR3 totals 17 residues. The CDR3, as DNA: TGTGCCAGCAGCTTAGAGATAGCGGGACTTCCCCCAGATACGCAGTATTTT. It encodes CASSLEIAGLPPDTQYF.

The chain has TRBV12-5 and TRBJ2-7, with 7 bases that match TRBD2. Germline CDR1 is LGHNT and CDR2 is FRNRAP. The CDR3 is made up of 15 amino acids. V dropped 7 bases and J dropped 5; count of bases not matched to a gene: 14. Written as DNA, the CDR3 is TGTGCTAGTGCCCTTGGGGCGGGAGTCCAGAACGAGCAGTACTTC. Translation: CASALGAGVQNEQYF.

This chain links TRBV18 with TRBJ1-1; D uncertain. V was pared by 2 bases and J by 2 bases, with 6 bases between. The germline CDR1 and CDR2 sequences are KGHSH and LQKENI. The CDR3 length is 13 residues. The CDR3 coding sequence is TGTGCCAGCTCACCATCGGTTAACACTGAAGCTTTCTTT. It is translated as CASSPSVNTEAFF.

The V gene is TRBV5-1, the J gene TRBJ1-1, with D possibly being TRBD1 (5 bases). The ends were cut back, 3 bases at V and 5 bases at J, with 11 bases in the middle. Germline lookup yields CDR1 SGHRS and CDR2 YFSETQ. The CDR3 is 13 residues long. The CDR3 DNA follows: TGCGCCAGCAGCTCCCAGGGTGTAACTGAAGCTTTCTTT. This gives the protein CASSSQGVTEAFF.

The chain uses TRBV6-2 or TRBV6-3 and TRBJ1-1, with D possibly matching TRBD1 (6 bases). The V and J ends lost 5 bases and 6 bases respectively, with 16 bases between them. CDR1 and CDR2 from the germline V gene are MNHEY and SVGEGT. The CDR3 is made up of 14 amino acids. In DNA form, the CDR3 reads TGTGCCAGCAGTAAACAGGGTGGGGACGCTGAAGCTTTCTTT. Amino acid sequence: CASSKQGGDAEAFF.

The rearrangement links TRBV29-1 to TRBJ2-7, with D unresolved. Per the germline V gene, CDR1 is SQVTM and CDR2 is ANQGSEA. This CDR3 has 13 amino acids. Trimming shortened V by 7 bases and J by 2 bases, and 15 bases separated the two germline ends. The CDR3 nucleotides read TGCAGCGCCTCTCGGGCGGCCACCTACGAGCAGTACTTC. This sequence encodes CSASRAATYEQYF.

The rearrangement uses TRBV13 and TRBJ2-7; no clear D gene. Trimming took off 2 bases at V and 0 bases at J, with 2 bases between the two ends. The CDR3 loop spans 12 amino acids. CDR1 is PRHDT, CDR2 FYEKMQ, per germline (reference sequence). CDR3 loop: CASSLYSYEQYF. Here the CDR3 DNA reads TGTGCCAGCAGCTTATACTCCTACGAGCAGTACTTC.